This TCR beta chain was sequenced during a study of cytomegalovirus exposure and HLA in healthy donors. Study-level findings and limits: Beyond CMV serostatus, there was no information to go on about immune exposure. In vitro experiments confirmed that three CMV-associated chains were specific for CMV antigens. What TCR beta sequences reportedly achieved was accurate prediction of HLA-A and HLA-B alleles in most subjects.

Comments on this clone: The target antigen is unknown.

Amplification used 60 Vbeta primers and 13 Jbeta primers. Profiling relied on immunoSEQ multiplex PCR, and the TCRdb table lists in-frame clones only, not all of them. Of 150,000 to 200,000 clones listed, about four fifths were seen once; the top ten hold 1.5% to 2%. The TCR comes from a woman aged 50 to 65 in good health and CMV-seronegative. The source material was PBMCs.

The CDR3 bases are TGTGCCAGTAGTATGTCCGCGGAGACCCAGTACTTC. Its translation: CASSMSAETQYF. This sequence joins TRBV19 and TRBJ2-5; D is unresolved. With 3 bases removed from V and 5 bases from J, the gap between germline ends came to 7 bases. Germline values: CDR1 LNHDA, CDR2 SQIVND (reference sequence). The CDR3 sequence is 12 residues long.